The clone carrying this TCR beta chain came up a few times. Antigen: not known. At one end the junction does not follow the germline gene, possibly because of a read error. The CDR3 loop spans 18 amino acids. This record comes from a study of T cell repertoires in cytomegalovirus infection. Study overall: Alongside well-studied HLA-B-restricted CMV epitopes, recently identified HLA-C-restricted CMV epitopes were also used. The public TCR beta signatures pointed to both CMV infection and matching HLA type. The study, taken as a whole, reports: Clonotype analysis showed dominance of the ex vivo response by HLA-C-restricted CMV-specific TCR beta clonotypes. The study identified carriers of CMV plus the relevant HLA from cumulative public TCR beta family frequency.

TCRdb itself ran the reads through MiXCR, one entry per CDR3 protein. The sample yields about 740,000 distinct CDR3 sequences, approximately 33% seen once. The sample here was cultured PBMCs, taken from culture after CMV antigen stimulation. This sequence originates from a human donor in good health (CMV status not recorded). Some clones in this sample may be carry-over from other donors' samples. V is TRBV12-3 or TRBV12-4 and J is TRBJ2-1, with 10 bases matching TRBD2. CDR3 coding DNA: TGTGCCAGCAGCCGCCGGGACAGCCCGGGCGGGACTAGCGCCCTCAGAAGGTTC. Its protein product is CASSRRDSPGGTSALRRF.